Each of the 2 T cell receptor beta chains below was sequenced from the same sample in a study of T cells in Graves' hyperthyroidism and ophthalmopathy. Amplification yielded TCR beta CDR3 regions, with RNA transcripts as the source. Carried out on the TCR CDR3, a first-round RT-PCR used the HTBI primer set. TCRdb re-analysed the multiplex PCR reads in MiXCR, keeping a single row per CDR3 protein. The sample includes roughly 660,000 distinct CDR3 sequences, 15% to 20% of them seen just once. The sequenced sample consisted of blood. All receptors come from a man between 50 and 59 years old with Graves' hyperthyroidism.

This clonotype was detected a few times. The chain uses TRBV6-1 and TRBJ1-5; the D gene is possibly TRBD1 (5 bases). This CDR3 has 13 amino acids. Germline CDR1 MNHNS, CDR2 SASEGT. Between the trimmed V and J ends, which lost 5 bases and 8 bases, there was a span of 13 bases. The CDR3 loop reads CASSSGGGKPQHF. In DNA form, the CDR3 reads TGTGCCAGCAGTTCGGGGGGAGGGAAGCCCCAGCATTTT.

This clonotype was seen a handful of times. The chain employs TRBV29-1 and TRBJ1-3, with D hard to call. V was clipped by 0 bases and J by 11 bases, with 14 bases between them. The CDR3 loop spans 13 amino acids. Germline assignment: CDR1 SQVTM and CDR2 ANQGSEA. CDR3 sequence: CSVEDLDRLSIYF. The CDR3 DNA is TGCAGCGTTGAAGACTTGGACCGTCTTTCCATATATTTT.